This T cell receptor beta chain is drawn from a study of memory CD4+ T cells and cytomegalovirus serostatus. Study-level information: Healthy Belgian adult donors included several CMV-positive and some 24 CMV-negative people. Findings and caveats of the study: Suggested: most of the CMV-linked TCR signature lies in CD4+ memory cells.

Germline V gene lookup returns CDR1 MDHEN and CDR2 SYDVKM. The CDR3 covers 14 residues. Trimming removed 10 bases from V and 10 bases from J, with 25 bases in between. Note on this clone: What it recognizes is unknown.

The sort gate was single viable CD3+CD4+CD8-CD45RO+ cells for memory CD4+ T cells. Original processing methods: After removing out-of-frame reads, over 2 million distinct TCRbeta sequences remained. Some clones are missing from TCRdb's copy, which holds only in-frame ones; the method was immunoSEQ multiplex PCR. V and J calls and clone size come straight from that table; D and trimming were deduced from the DNA. The data show roughly 67,000 clones, roughly 76% seen once. The receptor was isolated from an adult in good health and CMV-seropositive. Material for sequencing was memory CD4+ T cells from blood. The chain couples TRBV28 to TRBJ1-1, with a weak D call TRBD1 (6 bases). The CDR3 nucleotides are TGTGCCACTTCACGCGGGGGGCATGGGGTGTCAGCTTTCTTT. This codes for CATSRGGHGVSAFF.